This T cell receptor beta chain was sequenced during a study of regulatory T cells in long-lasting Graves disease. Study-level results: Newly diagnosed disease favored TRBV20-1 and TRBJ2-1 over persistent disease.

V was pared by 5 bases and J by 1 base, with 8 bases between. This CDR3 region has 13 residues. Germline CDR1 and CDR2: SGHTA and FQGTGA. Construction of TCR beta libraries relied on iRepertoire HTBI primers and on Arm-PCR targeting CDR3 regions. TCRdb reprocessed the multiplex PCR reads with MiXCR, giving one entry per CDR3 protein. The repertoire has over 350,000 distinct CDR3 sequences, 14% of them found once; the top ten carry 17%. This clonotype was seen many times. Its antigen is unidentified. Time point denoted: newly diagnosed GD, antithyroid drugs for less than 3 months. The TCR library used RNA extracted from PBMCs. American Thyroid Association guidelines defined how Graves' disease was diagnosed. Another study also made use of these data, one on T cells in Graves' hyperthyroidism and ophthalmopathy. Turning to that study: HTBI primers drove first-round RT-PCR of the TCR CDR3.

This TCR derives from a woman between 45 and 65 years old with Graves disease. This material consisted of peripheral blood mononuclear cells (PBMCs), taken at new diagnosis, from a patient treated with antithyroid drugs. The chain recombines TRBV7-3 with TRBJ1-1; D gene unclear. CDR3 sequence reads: CASSQRRNTEAFF. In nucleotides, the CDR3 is TGTGCCAGCAGCCAACGGAGGAACACTGAAGCTTTCTTT.